These 17 T cell receptor beta chains were sequenced from one sample in a study of OX40 agonist ivuxolimab in advanced cancers. Sequencing was performed with immunoSEQ multiplex PCR; in TCRdb, only in-frame clones are kept and a portion is missing. The sample holds 45,000 or so clones, around 82% seen once. Sample: CD4+ or CD8+ T cells sorted from blood, taken in a trial of the OX40 agonist ivuxolimab. These TCRs come from an adult with an advanced solid tumor such as melanoma, head and neck, liver or kidney cancer.

This clone was seen a single time. The rearrangement joins TRBV6-5 to TRBJ1-4; D remains unclear. The CDR3 extends over 16 amino acids. Deletions cut 4 bases from V and 3 bases from J, with 15 bases between. Per the germline V gene, CDR1 is MNHEY and CDR2 is SVGAGI. CDR3: CASSSPGRASNEKLFF. CDR3 DNA: TGTGCCAGCAGTTCACCAGGACGGGCCTCTAATGAAAAACTGTTTTTT.

This chain connects TRBV10-2 to TRBJ1-6; D not certain. V gave up 0 bases and J gave up 2 bases, with 8 bases separating them. This CDR3 is 16 amino acids long. Germline CDR1 WSHSY, CDR2 SAAADI. The CDR3 coding sequence is TGCGCCAGCAGTGAGTCGTCAGGAACCTATAATTCACCCCTCCACTTT. This sequence encodes CASSESSGTYNSPLHF.

The chain recombines TRBV28 with TRBJ2-7, with TRBD2 matching over 7 bases. The V gene's germline CDR1 is MDHEN and CDR2 SYDVKM. The CDR3 extends over 13 amino acids. With V trimmed by 4 bases and J by 5 bases, 5 bases remained unmatched. The CDR3 nucleotides are TGTGCCAGCAGTTCGGGGGGAGTAAACGAGCAGTACTTC. Protein sequence: CASSSGGVNEQYF.

The chain recombines TRBV19 with TRBJ2-2; 8 bases agree with TRBD2. The CDR3 has 17 residues. CDR1 and CDR2 from the germline V gene are LNHDA and SQIVND (reference sequence). V dropped 6 bases and J dropped 0; count of bases not matched to a gene: 9. Here the CDR3 reads CASSRPLAGANTGELFF. CDR3 DNA: TGTGCCAGTAGCAGGCCGCTAGCGGGCGCGAACACCGGGGAGCTGTTTTTT.

The chain employs TRBV2 and TRBJ2-2; perhaps D is TRBD1 or TRBD2 (6 bases each). Trimming cost V 7 bases and J 4 bases, with 13 bases left between them. Germline V gives CDR1 SNHLY, CDR2 FYNNEI. CDR3 length: 14 amino acids. CDR3 DNA: TGTGCCAGCATATTCGGGGGCGGCACCGGGGAGCTGTTTTTT. This translates into CASIFGGGTGELFF.

This clone was seen more than once but under ten times. The chain has TRBV7-3 and TRBJ2-7; D is perhaps TRBD1 (5 bases). The CDR3 runs to 14 residues. V lost 3 bases to trimming and J lost 2 bases, with 11 bases between them. Germline V lookup: CDR1 SGHTA, CDR2 FQGTGA. CDR3 nucleotide sequence: TGTGCCAGCAGCTTCGAGGTGGGGCCCTACGAGCAGTACTTC. Its protein product is CASSFEVGPYEQYF.

CDR3 region: CASSLGPDRVEPKNIQYF. CDR3 bases: TGTGCCAGCAGCCTAGGACCCGACAGGGTCGAGCCCAAAAACATTCAGTACTTC. The chain combines TRBV21-1 with TRBJ2-4; the D segment call TRBD1 is taken from the table without a DNA check. TRBV21-1 is marked as a pseudogene. This CDR3 has 18 residues.

The J gene is TRBJ1-5, the V gene TRBV19, with D perhaps TRBD1 (5 bases). The CDR3 totals 16 residues. Germline CDR1 is LNHDA and CDR2 is SQIVND (reference sequence). V lost 3 bases and J lost 7, with 19 bases in between. The CDR3, as DNA: TGTGCCAGTAGTATCCCCGTCGACAGTGCGGGGCAGCCCCAGCATTTT. Translation: CASSIPVDSAGQPQHF.

The chain recombines TRBV5-1 with TRBJ1-3; possible D gene TRBD1, 6 bases. There are 16 residues in the CDR3. Per the germline V gene, CDR1 is SGHRS and CDR2 is YFSETQ. V was cut by 5 bases and J by 0 bases, with 15 bases left in between. The DNA of the CDR3 is TGCGCCAGCAGTGCATCCAGGGGTGGCTCTGGAAACACCATATATTTT. Amino acid sequence: CASSASRGGSGNTIYF.

The V and J genes are TRBV18 and TRBJ2-1; D is perhaps TRBD2 (6 bases). This CDR3 has 18 residues. Looked up from germline, CDR1 is KGHSH and CDR2 is LQKENI. Between the trimmed V and J ends, which lost 2 bases and 7 bases, there was a span of 24 bases. The CDR3 loop is CASSPGRAAMGRRNEQFF. Here the CDR3 DNA reads TGTGCCAGCTCACCAGGGAGAGCAGCTATGGGGAGGAGGAATGAGCAGTTCTTC.

This clone was recorded a few times. The V and J genes are TRBV5-4 and TRBJ1-4; D is perhaps TRBD1 (5 bases). Germline V lookup: CDR1 SGHNT, CDR2 YYREEE (reference sequence). Trimming took 0 bases from V and 5 from J, leaving 11 bases between them. The CDR3 sequence is 15 residues long. CDR3 amino acids: CASSLDGGGNEKLFF. Written as DNA, the CDR3 is TGTGCCAGCAGCTTGGATGGGGGGGGAAATGAAAAACTGTTTTTT.

This clone was seen a single time. The V call is TRBV9, the J call TRBJ1-1, with 8 nucleotides matching TRBD1. Losses at the gene ends were 3 bases for V and 6 bases for J; bases not matched to a gene: 16. Germline CDR1 is SGDLS and CDR2 is YYNGEE. The CDR3 length is 17 residues. The CDR3 sequence is CASSAQTTGGDSAEAFF. CDR3 in DNA: TGTGCCAGCAGCGCGCAAACTACAGGGGGGGACAGCGCTGAAGCTTTCTTT.

The V and J genes are TRBV11-2 and TRBJ2-1; TRBD1 aligns across 10 bases. V lost 7 bases, J lost 4 bases, and 13 bases stayed unmatched. Germline CDR1 SGHAT, CDR2 FQNNGV. The CDR3 runs to 17 residues. CDR3 in amino acids: CASNYARGQGKYNEQFF. As DNA, the CDR3 is TGTGCCAGCAACTACGCCCGGGGACAGGGGAAATACAATGAGCAGTTCTTC.

Only one count was recorded for this clone. The chain is built from TRBV6-5 and TRBJ1-5; TRBD1 might be the D (6 bases). Trimming removed 6 bases at V and 1 base at J, with 13 bases between. This CDR3 is built from 15 residues. In germline, CDR1 is MNHEY, CDR2 SVGAGI. Written as DNA, the CDR3 is TGTGCCAGCAGGCCCCAGACAGGAAGCAATCAGCCCCAGCATTTT. It encodes CASRPQTGSNQPQHF.

This clone was counted a single time. The chain recombines TRBV5-4 with TRBJ2-3; perhaps TRBD2 as D (7 bases). This CDR3 is built from 18 residues. Trimming left V 4 bases short and J 3 bases short, with 24 bases between. The germline V gene encodes CDR1 SGHNT and CDR2 YYREEE (reference sequence). CDR3 bases: TGTGCCAGCAGCACGGCCGGCGGGGGCCCCTTCTTTACAGATACGCAGTATTTT. Translating gives CASSTAGGGPFFTDTQYF.

The chain is built from TRBV9 and TRBJ2-5, with D possibly TRBD1 on 6 matching bases. Germline CDR1 reads SGDLS; CDR2 reads YYNGEE. V lost 0 bases and J 2 bases, leaving 11 bases between the germline ends. CDR3 length equals 15 residues. The CDR3 is CASSVARGRQETQYF. Written as DNA, the CDR3 is TGTGCCAGCAGCGTAGCCAGGGGCCGGCAAGAGACCCAGTACTTC.

The genes are TRBV28 and TRBJ2-7; the D gene is possibly TRBD1 (6 bases). Germline-derived CDR1 and CDR2 are MDHEN and SYDVKM. The CDR3 loop spans 13 amino acids. V dropped 6 bases and J dropped 5 bases, with 14 bases sitting between them. For the CDR3, the DNA is TGTGCCAGCAGCCGGGACACGGTCCACGAGCAGTACTTC. This translates into CASSRDTVHEQYF.